The source of this T cell receptor beta chain is a study of shared T cell receptors in the human thymus listed by TCRdb under 2021. Notes on the research overall: The study examined how self-reactive, shared T-cell receptor alpha chains are generated in the human thymus.

This clone appeared a few times. The antigen it recognizes is unknown. Within one base of it there is no much larger clone, and no base qualities were kept. The library was generated by the immunoSEQ multiplex PCR assay. Drawn from immuneACCESS, this table holds only the in-frame rearrangements with V and J called that TCRdb kept. Clones are partly lost; checked studies trace under half to an unresolved V gene and leave the rest unexplained. For this sample the table gives hundreds of thousands of clones, of which around 87% were detected only once. Roughly 0.0087% of the sample belongs to the ten largest clones. Taken from the germline V gene, the CDR1 and CDR2 loops are SQVTM and ANQGSEA. Taken from cysteine to phenylalanine, the CDR3 has 16 residues. The DNA shown is the 48-base CDR3, in frame from base 1. V is pruned by 6 bases and J by 6 bases, leaving 16 bases of the junction without a gene match.

The data were also submitted as part of a second study, on human thymus T cells. As the second publication notes: The donors were immunologically healthy infants in Finland who had open corrective cardiac surgery for congenital heart defects. The thymus tissue came from surgical resects taken out during corrective cardiac surgery. V and J gene segment usage appeared biased in both thymic and peripheral blood repertoires. According to the related research, thymic TCR repertoires were highly overlapping among unrelated individuals. The study described the TCR alpha and beta repertoires in roughly 8 infant thymus samples and a few matching peripheral blood samples. Donor ages ranging from 7 to 244 days were recorded, and a handful of male and two female infants were included in the cohort. After being mechanically released from the tissue, thymocytes were kept at -70 degrees C in pellets of about 8.5-34 million cells. Genomic DNA was extracted from frozen cell pellets with a QIAsymphony instrument. Using the immunoSEQ multiplex PCR assay, the TCRB and TCRAD loci were amplified from a standardized quantity of quality-controlled genomic DNA. Amplicons spanned the V(D)J region at a length sufficient to cover the CDR3 and identify V and J genes. Through the commercial immunoSEQ service, the amplicons were sequenced on an Illumina platform. Primer bias and sequencing errors were corrected using previously described methods, and TCRAD and TCRB definitions followed the IMGT database. immunoSEQ Analyzer 3.0 and VDJTools were used for repertoire analysis, which covered basic statistics, V/J segment usage, diversity estimates, rarefaction and pairwise overlap. Diversity was estimated using the Chao1, ChaoE, Efron-Thisted, Shannon and inverse Simpson indices, and was also estimated on datasets down-sampled to the size of the smallest sample. Repertoire overlap was determined by strict matching of CDR3 nucleotide sequence, V gene and J gene, and Jaccard-based multidimensional scaling clustering was applied. On average, thymus samples yielded some 810,000 unique TCRB clonotypes, whereas blood samples yielded about 80,000.

The sequence links TRBV29-1 to TRBJ2-1; 8 of the junction bases match TRBD1. The origin of this receptor is a boy under two years old with a congenital heart defect. Donor details come from another sample of the same person, matched by shared clones. Sequencing was done on a sample of thymocytes. The nucleotide sequence is given as TGCAGCGTGCTGAAAAACCGGGACAGGCTATGCAATGAGCAGTTCTTC. Its amino acids are CSVLKNRDRLCNEQFF.